One and the same sample provided the 15 T cell receptor beta chains below, sequenced in a study of blood T cell repertoires in COVID-19. Produced via immunoSEQ multiplex PCR; TCRdb's table is partial and in-frame only. Here the sample spans 150,000 or so clones, over 80% being singletons. Sample: PBMCs or T cells enriched from blood (not recorded which). All receptors come from a woman between 45 and 65 years old who had recovered from COVID-19.

The chain carries TRBV28 and TRBJ2-7; 8 bases are a match to TRBD1. With V trimmed by 6 bases and J by 3 bases, 10 bases remained unmatched. Germline values: CDR1 MDHEN, CDR2 SYDVKM. The CDR3 runs 15 residues. The CDR3 loop reads CASSPDRGNHYEQYV. The CDR3 DNA is TGTGCCAGCAGCCCCGACAGGGGAAATCACTACGAGCAGTACGTC.

The chain combines TRBV5-1 with TRBJ1-1; TRBD1 matches at 11 bases. This CDR3 spans 16 amino acids. Germline loops: CDR1 SGHRS, CDR2 YFSETQ. Trimming removed 4 bases from V and 2 bases from J; junction bases left unmatched: 7. The CDR3 reads CASSRGQGAVNTEAFF. In DNA, the CDR3 is TGCGCCAGCAGCCGAGGACAGGGGGCAGTTAACACTGAAGCTTTCTTT.

This sequence joins TRBV19 and TRBJ1-2; 7 positions match TRBD1. V was pared by 6 bases and J by 8 bases, with 15 bases of the junction left unmatched. The CDR3 contains 15 residues. The germline gives CDR1 LNHDA, CDR2 SQIVND (reference sequence). The CDR3 DNA reads TGTGCCAGTAGCTTCCAGGGGGAGGACTATAGGGGCTACACCTTC. Protein: CASSFQGEDYRGYTF. Filled out from reference TRBV19 and TRBJ1-2, the complete variable domain reads DGGITQSPKYLFRKEGQNVTLSCEQNLNHDAMYWYRQDPGQGLRLIYYSQIVNDFQKGDIAEGYSVSREKKESFPLTVTSAQKNPTAFYLCASSFQGEDYRGYTFGSGTRLTVV.

This sequence joins TRBV24-1 and TRBJ1-5, with D tentatively TRBD1 (5 bases). The germline V gene encodes CDR1 KGHDR and CDR2 SFDVKD. V was clipped by 1 base and J by 7 bases, with 10 bases between them. The CDR3 is made up of 14 amino acids. Here the CDR3 reads CATSDFQGAQPQHF. The DNA of the CDR3 is TGTGCCACCAGTGATTTTCAAGGGGCCCAGCCCCAGCATTTT.

This chain uses TRBV18 with TRBJ1-1; a weak D match, TRBD1 (6 bases). V was cut by 3 bases and J by 0 bases, with 17 bases left in between. Germline V gene sequence: CDR1 KGHSH, CDR2 LQKENI. This CDR3 is built from 17 residues. CDR3 nucleotides: TGTGCCAGCTCACCTTTGATGAGGGGGACGGTGAACACTGAAGCTTTCTTT. Protein product: CASSPLMRGTVNTEAFF.

This chain connects TRBV4-3 to TRBJ1-6; D possibly corresponds to TRBD1 (5 bases). This CDR3 is 14 amino acids long. V was clipped by 1 base and J by 10 bases, with 11 bases between them. Germline assignment: CDR1 LGHNA and CDR2 YSLEER. The CDR3 DNA sequence: TGCGCCAGCAGCCAAGCAGGGTCTGGGTCACCCCTCCACTTT. Translated: CASSQAGSGSPLHF.

This rearrangement joins TRBV19 to TRBJ1-2, with 8 nucleotides matching TRBD1. V was pared by 7 bases and J by 4 bases, with 8 bases of the junction left unmatched. In germline, CDR1 is LNHDA, CDR2 SQIVND (reference sequence). This CDR3 spans 14 amino acids. CDR3 in amino acids: CASTSAGTGYGYTF. CDR3 sequence (DNA): TGTGCCAGTACCTCCGCCGGGACAGGCTATGGCTACACCTTC.

The chain recombines TRBV29-1 with TRBJ2-1; 10 positions agree with TRBD2. Germline CDR1 and CDR2: SQVTM and ANQGSEA. V was clipped by 6 bases and J by 0 bases; unmatched bases: 5. The CDR3 length is 15 residues. CDR3 DNA: TGCAGCGTAAGAGTAGCGGGAGGCTCCTACAATGAGCAGTTCTTC. Protein: CSVRVAGGSYNEQFF.

The V and J genes are TRBV11-2 and TRBJ1-2; D call uncertain. V was cut by 4 bases and J by 4 bases, with 7 bases left in between. Germline values: CDR1 SGHAT, CDR2 FQNNGV. This CDR3 contains 12 residues. The CDR3 DNA reads as TGTGCCAGCAGCTCGGCGGTCTATGGCTACACCTTC. It is translated as CASSSAVYGYTF.

This clone was seen a few times. The V gene is TRBV2, the J gene TRBJ1-6, with D maybe TRBD1 (6 bases). Germline CDR1 and CDR2: SNHLY and FYNNEI. The CDR3 extends over 14 amino acids. V lost 8 bases and J 10 bases, leaving 18 bases between the germline ends. The CDR3 sequence: CASRPTGVQSPLHF. DNA for the CDR3: TGTGCCAGCCGACCGACAGGAGTGCAATCACCCCTCCACTTT.

The CDR3 region has the DNA TGTGCCAGCAGATACGGACCGGGGGACGGTACACCCCTCCACTTT. Its protein product is CASRYGPGDGTPLHF. This chain connects TRBV6-5 to TRBJ1-6; perhaps TRBD1 as D (5 bases). Trimming removed 6 bases from V and 11 bases from J, with 20 bases in between. The length of the CDR3 is 15 residues. Germline CDR1 is MNHEY and CDR2 is SVGAGI.

This chain links TRBV28 with TRBJ1-1, with TRBD1 identical over 9 bases. Germline CDR1 and CDR2: MDHEN and SYDVKM. This CDR3 has 15 amino acids. The ends lost 6 bases at V and 6 bases at J; junction bases unmatched: 11. The CDR3, as DNA: TGTGCCAGCAGCGCCCCGGGGACAGGGACCCCTGAAGCTTTCTTT. It is translated as CASSAPGTGTPEAFF. The full variable domain, completed using reference TRBV28 and TRBJ1-1, is DVKVTQSSRYLVKRTGEKVFLECVQDMDHENMFWYRQDPGLGLRLIYFSYDVKMKEKGDIPEGYSVSREKKERFSLILESASTNQTSMYLCASSAPGTGTPEAFFGQGTRLTVV.

The chain links TRBV3-1 (or the pseudogene TRBV3-2) to TRBJ2-5; D may be TRBD2 (5 bases). V was cut by 4 bases and J by 5 bases, with 20 bases left in between. Germline CDR1 and CDR2: LGHDT and YNNKEL (reference sequence). This CDR3 spans 16 amino acids. CDR3 protein: CASSLPSASPRETQYF. For the CDR3, the DNA is TGTGCCAGCAGCCTCCCCTCGGCTAGCCCCCGGGAGACCCAGTACTTC.

This chain uses TRBV24-1 with TRBJ2-4; 7 positions agree with TRBD1. Germline V gives CDR1 KGHDR, CDR2 SFDVKD. After removal of 4 bases from V and 0 bases from J, the junction contained 8 bases not matched to a gene. This CDR3 region has 17 residues. Here the CDR3 reads CATSDFDRALAKNIQYF. CDR3 DNA sequence: TGTGCCACCAGTGACTTCGACAGGGCTTTAGCCAAAAACATTCAGTACTTC.

The chain links TRBV12-3 or TRBV12-4 to TRBJ2-5, with D possibly being TRBD2 (5 bases). V lost 3 bases, J lost 13 bases, and 15 bases lay in between. The length of the CDR3 is 12 residues. CDR3 sequence reads: CASSFPLGRRYF. CDR3 sequence (DNA): TGTGCCAGCAGTTTCCCGTTAGGGAGACGGTACTTC.